The subject of this entry is one T cell receptor (beta chain). Its specificity is not known. This sample was included in a study of T-cell reconstitution after alpha-beta-depleted transplantation in children. Study findings and constraints: Two months or so post-transplant, alpha-beta T cells reportedly derived from several hundred expanded graft clones. The main origin of T-cell counts and diversity one year after transplant was newly produced T cells. TCRbeta diversity was high at day 60 in some patients (a result of surviving recipient T cells and thymic progenitors).

The CDR3 has 13 amino acids. The V gene's germline CDR1 is SEHNR and CDR2 FQNEAQ (reference sequence). V was shortened by 5 bases and J by 2 bases, with 9 bases between the two germline ends. Preparation of the TCRbeta library involved a method that used unique molecular identifiers. TCRdb called the PCR reads again in MiXCR, with one record for every CDR3 protein. The data contain around 78,000 distinct CDR3 sequences, 13% to 15% of them seen just once; the ten biggest clones take up about 25%. This chain links TRBV7-9 with TRBJ1-2; D ambiguous. The TCR was taken from a male patient aged 2-9 years who had a stem cell transplant for acute lymphoblastic leukemia, so the T cells may come from the graft donor. The sequencing here drew on PBMCs, mostly from graft donor cells, taken 180 days after TCRalphabeta/CD19-depleted stem cell transplant. CDR3 sequence reads: CASSPAGNYGYTF. The CDR3 DNA reads as TGTGCCAGCAGCCCAGCGGGGAACTATGGCTACACCTTC.